The next 11 T cell receptor beta chains were all read from a single sample in a study of blood T cell repertoires in COVID-19. Libraries were prepared by immunoSEQ multiplex PCR; TCRdb keeps only in-frame clonotypes and omits some of them. Among tens of thousands of clones listed, 80% to 90% were seen once. Sequenced: peripheral blood. These receptors were obtained from a woman of 80 years or more with acute or convalescent COVID-19.

The genes are TRBV18 and TRBJ2-1; 8 bases are a match to TRBD2. Per the germline V gene, CDR1 is KGHSH and CDR2 is LQKENI. The CDR3 runs to 14 residues. Trimming took 6 bases from V and 2 from J; bases not matched to a gene: 3. The DNA of the CDR3 is TGTGCCAGCTCGGGTAGCGGGACCTACAATGAGCAGTTCTTC. Amino acid sequence: CASSGSGTYNEQFF.

The chain employs TRBV9 and TRBJ1-2; D not resolved. V lost 0 bases, J lost 1 base, and 7 bases lay in between. Per the germline V gene, CDR1 is SGDLS and CDR2 is YYNGEE. This CDR3 has 14 amino acids. This CDR3 is CASSVDADNYGYTF. The CDR3 DNA reads as TGTGCCAGCAGCGTAGACGCAGATAACTATGGCTACACCTTC.

J is TRBJ2-5 and V is TRBV18; 12 bases fit TRBD1. Germline lookup yields CDR1 KGHSH and CDR2 LQKENI. Trimming at V came to 3 bases and at J to 4 bases, leaving 6 bases not matched to a gene. The CDR3 spans 16 residues. The CDR3 nucleotides read TGTGCCAGCTCACCCGCCGGGACAGGGGGCAGAGAGACCCAGTACTTC. The encoded protein is CASSPAGTGGRETQYF.

CDR3 amino acids: CASSQSLIGASGNTIYF. CDR3 DNA: TGTGCCAGCAGCCAATCCTTGATAGGAGCCTCTGGAAACACCATATATTTT. The chain combines TRBV3-1 (or the pseudogene TRBV3-2) with TRBJ1-3; D remains ambiguous. Trimming left V 2 bases short and J 0 bases short, with 14 bases between. The CDR3 is 17 amino acids. Germline V CDR1 and CDR2: LGHDT, YNNKEL (reference sequence).

The gene calls are TRBV5-4 and TRBJ2-7; 14 bases are shared with TRBD2. In germline, CDR1 is SGHNT, CDR2 YYREEE (reference sequence). V lost 0 bases and J lost 6; bases outside the gene matches: 8. This CDR3 has 17 residues. The CDR3 sequence: CASSLAGTSGGRREQYF. CDR3 in DNA: TGTGCCAGCAGCTTGGCGGGGACTAGCGGGGGTCGGCGCGAGCAGTACTTC.

The chain links TRBV6-6 to TRBJ2-7; D gene uncertain. The V end was cut by 4 bases, the J end by 3 bases, with 4 bases between. CDR3 length equals 11 residues. Looked up from germline, CDR1 is MNHNY and CDR2 is SVGAGI (reference sequence). CDR3 in amino acids: CASSSLYEQYF. The CDR3 DNA reads TGTGCCAGCAGTTCTCTCTACGAGCAGTACTTC.

This sequence joins TRBV6-2 or TRBV6-3 and TRBJ2-7; D remains ambiguous. Germline V gene sequence: CDR1 MNHEY, CDR2 SVGEGT. The CDR3 sequence is 11 residues long. Trimming shortened V by 5 bases and J by 5 bases, and 7 bases separated the two germline ends. The DNA of the CDR3 is TGTGCCAGCAGTCTTCAGAACGAGCAGTACTTC. Its protein product is CASSLQNEQYF.

The rearrangement joins TRBV15 to TRBJ2-2; 7 positions agree with TRBD2. Germline V gene data show CDR1 as LNHNV and CDR2 as YYDKDF (reference sequence). CDR3 size: 13 residues. The V and J ends lost 5 bases and 13 bases, in that order; junction bases with no gene match: 10. CDR3 in DNA: TGTGCCACCAGCGGCTTTGGCGGGAGTGCGCTGTTTTTT. Protein: CATSGFGGSALFF.

This chain links TRBV5-5 with TRBJ2-7; D gene ambiguous. The CDR3 runs 16 residues. Germline V lookup: CDR1 SGHKS, CDR2 YYEKEE (reference sequence). V lost 0 bases and J lost 0, with 13 bases in between. The CDR3 DNA is TGTGCCAGCAGCTTGGTTTCGAGGTTGAGCTCCTACGAGCAGTACTTC. This gives the protein CASSLVSRLSSYEQYF.

This sequence joins TRBV6-5 and TRBJ2-2, with TRBD1 matching 8 bases. Per germline, CDR1 MNHEY and CDR2 SVGAGI. With 7 bases clipped from V and 2 bases from J, the junction kept 6 bases outside the gene matches. There are 15 residues in the CDR3. CDR3 DNA sequence: TGTGCCAGCAACACCGACAGGGGAAACACCGGGGAGCTGTTTTTT. Its translation: CASNTDRGNTGELFF.

V and J are TRBV11-2 and TRBJ1-1; D is ambiguous. The CDR3 runs 11 residues. V gave up 5 bases and J gave up 11 bases, with 12 bases separating them. Germline lookup yields CDR1 SGHAT and CDR2 FQNNGV. CDR3 loop: CASSAAGGAFF. CDR3 DNA sequence: TGTGCCAGCAGCGCCGCGGGCGGCGCTTTCTTT.